This paragraph reports one T cell receptor beta chain. The entry originates in a study of blood T cell repertoires in COVID-19. Using immunoSEQ multiplex PCR, the repertoire was profiled, and TCRdb retains in-frame clones only, with some absent. The sample lists about 200,000 clones, 70% to 90% seen once, with around 5.8% in the top ten. In germline, CDR1 is LGHNT, CDR2 FRNRAP. This CDR3 spans 16 amino acids. V dropped 0 bases and J dropped 2; count of bases not matched to a gene: 6. This rearrangement joins TRBV12-5 to TRBJ2-7, with 8 bases matching TRBD1. The sample taken for sequencing was peripheral blood. The source is a middle-aged man with active or convalescent COVID-19. The CDR3 sequence is CASGLVTGTGTYEQYF. The CDR3 DNA is TGTGCTAGTGGTTTGGTAACTGGGACAGGTACCTACGAGCAGTACTTC. The full variable domain, rest sourced from reference TRBV12-5 and TRBJ2-7, is DARVTQTPRHKVTEMGQEVTMRCQPILGHNTVFWYRQTMMQGLELLAYFRNRAPLDDSGMPKDRFSAEMPDATLATLKIQPSEPRDSAVYFCASGLVTGTGTYEQYFGPGTRLTVT.